Each of the 14 T cell receptor beta chains below was sequenced from the same sample in a study of control samples from healthy donors and cancer patients. Method: immunoSEQ multiplex PCR; TCRdb's copy keeps in-frame clones and lacks some. The repertoire holds about 150,000 clones, with approximately 94% as singletons. The sequenced sample consisted of blood. The source of these receptors is a middle-aged man in good health.

The rearrangement joins TRBV6-2 or TRBV6-3 to TRBJ1-5; D remains ambiguous. Germline V gene sequence: CDR1 MNHEY, CDR2 SVGEGT. This CDR3 spans 14 amino acids. V dropped 2 bases and J dropped 1 base, with 6 bases sitting between them. CDR3 sequence reads: CASSYQGSNQPQHF. CDR3 coding DNA: TGTGCCAGCAGTTACCAAGGGAGCAATCAGCCCCAGCATTTT.

This rearrangement joins TRBV19 to TRBJ1-5; D uncertain. The CDR3 is made up of 15 amino acids. V was clipped by 0 bases and J by 7 bases, with 13 bases between them. CDR1 and CDR2 from the germline V gene are LNHDA and SQIVND (reference sequence). CDR3 nucleotides: TGTGCCAGTAGTATAGATCCGGGAGGTGGCCAGCCCCAGCATTTT. This codes for CASSIDPGGGQPQHF. Filled out from reference TRBV19 and TRBJ1-5, the complete variable domain reads DGGITQSPKYLFRKEGQNVTLSCEQNLNHDAMYWYRQDPGQGLRLIYYSQIVNDFQKGDIAEGYSVSREKKESFPLTVTSAQKNPTAFYLCASSIDPGGGQPQHFGDGTRLSIL.

CDR3 bases: TGTGCCAGTACGCAGGGGGCGCAGGGCTCACCCCTCCACTTT. Protein sequence: CASTQGAQGSPLHF. The chain joins TRBV6-5 to TRBJ1-6; 8 bases line up with TRBD1. CDR1 MNHEY and CDR2 SVGAGI come from the germline V gene. The CDR3 spans 14 residues. V trimming: 9 bases; J trimming: 10 bases; junction bases outside the gene matches: 11.

This clone was seen just once. The chain joins TRBV6-2 or TRBV6-3 to TRBJ1-1; D may be TRBD1 (6 bases). V lost 3 bases to trimming and J lost 5 bases, with 22 bases between them. This CDR3 is 17 amino acids long. CDR1 is MNHEY, CDR2 SVGEGT, per germline. CDR3 sequence (DNA): TGTGCCAGCAGTTATTACTCAGGGGCATCTGGAAGGACTGAAGCTTTCTTT. This sequence encodes CASSYYSGASGRTEAFF.

In the case of this clone: Its ends do not fully match the called genes, so a read error is possible. V and J are TRBV29-1 and TRBJ2-7; the D is unclear. The CDR3 runs 12 residues. Germline CDR1 reads SQVTM; CDR2 reads ANQGSEA. CDR3 bases: TGCAGCGTTGCCCGCCCCGGCTACAAGCAGTACTTC. Amino acid sequence: CSVARPGYKQYF.

V and J are TRBV11-2 and TRBJ2-1; 10 positions match TRBD1. The germline CDR1 and CDR2 sequences are SGHAT and FQNNGV. CDR3 length: 15 residues. V dropped 5 bases and J dropped 3; count of bases not matched to a gene: 4. CDR3 coding DNA: TGTGCCAGCAGCGCGGGACAGGGGTACTACAATGAGCAGTTCTTC. This translates into CASSAGQGYYNEQFF. The full variable domain, rest sourced from reference TRBV11-2 and TRBJ2-1, is EAGVAQSPRYKIIEKRQSVAFWCNPISGHATLYWYQQILGQGPKLLIQFQNNGVVDDSQLPKDRFSAERLKGVDSTLKIQPAKLEDSAVYLCASSAGQGYYNEQFFGPGTRLTVL.

CDR3: CATSPWGLNREVVNQPQHF. CDR3 nucleotides: TGTGCCACCAGCCCCTGGGGCCTTAACAGGGAGGTGGTCAATCAGCCCCAGCATTTT. The V and J genes are TRBV15 and TRBJ1-5; D might be TRBD1 (6 bases). V shed 5 bases and J shed 3 bases, with 26 bases lying between them. The germline V gene has CDR1 LNHNV and CDR2 YYDKDF (reference sequence). The CDR3 consists of 19 residues.

The chain has TRBV5-1 and TRBJ2-2; D not resolved. Trimming removed 0 bases at V and 5 bases at J, with 11 bases between. Germline CDR1 is SGHRS and CDR2 is YFSETQ. The CDR3 length is 15 residues. The CDR3 here is CASSLEYVPTGELFF. Here the CDR3 DNA reads TGCGCCAGCAGCTTGGAATATGTCCCTACCGGGGAGCTGTTTTTT.

The chain combines TRBV19 with TRBJ2-2; a possible D gene is TRBD1 (7 bases). This CDR3 contains 17 residues. The V end was cut by 8 bases, the J end by 4 bases, with 23 bases between. CDR1 and CDR2 from the germline V gene are LNHDA and SQIVND (reference sequence). CDR3 protein: CASGIKRRGLSTGELFF. CDR3 DNA sequence: TGTGCCAGTGGCATAAAAAGGAGGGGGCTGAGCACCGGGGAGCTGTTTTTT.

J is TRBJ1-2 and V is TRBV19; D is unclear. The CDR3 is made up of 17 amino acids. V lost 5 bases and J 3 bases, leaving 22 bases between the germline ends. Germline V gene lookup returns CDR1 LNHDA and CDR2 SQIVND (reference sequence). CDR3 nucleotide sequence: TGTGCCAGTAGTCCACCCGGGATGACGCGGGCCTACTATGGCTACACCTTC. Its translation: CASSPPGMTRAYYGYTF.

The rearrangement joins TRBV3-1 (or the pseudogene TRBV3-2) to TRBJ1-1, with D tentatively TRBD1 (6 bases). This CDR3 spans 14 amino acids. Germline V CDR1 and CDR2: LGHDT, YNNKEL (reference sequence). V shed 2 bases and J shed 4 bases, with 11 bases lying between them. CDR3 in amino acids: CASSQPRGSTEAFF. As DNA, the CDR3 is TGTGCCAGCAGCCAACCCAGGGGCAGCACTGAAGCTTTCTTT.

This clone was detected a few times. The V and J genes are TRBV6-2 or TRBV6-3 and TRBJ1-5; 8 bases match TRBD1. In germline, CDR1 is MNHEY, CDR2 SVGEGT. CDR3 length: 16 amino acids. V was clipped by 6 bases and J by 9 bases; unmatched bases: 16. CDR3 in DNA: TGTGCCAGCAGCCTCCTGGACAGGGTGTCTACCGGGCCCCAGCATTTT. Translation gives CASSLLDRVSTGPQHF.

The V and J genes are TRBV20-1 and TRBJ2-6; D is uncertain. Germline V gives CDR1 DFQATT, CDR2 SNEGSKA (reference sequence). Trimming shortened V by 3 bases and J by 0 bases, and 9 bases separated the two germline ends. This CDR3 spans 15 amino acids. CDR3 sequence reads: CSASTRFSGANVLTF. The CDR3 nucleotides are TGCAGTGCTAGTACGAGGTTCTCTGGGGCCAACGTCCTGACTTTC.

The rearrangement uses TRBV11-2 and TRBJ2-7; D is unresolved. The germline gives CDR1 SGHAT, CDR2 FQNNGV. The V end was cut by 8 bases, the J end by 3 bases, with 8 bases between. CDR3 length equals 11 residues. CDR3 DNA: TGTGCCAGCGGGGTTCACTACGAGCAGTACTTC. It codes for CASGVHYEQYF.